These T cell receptor beta chains were read from a single sample in a study of beta chain features in type 1 diabetes. Sequenced by immunoSEQ multiplex PCR; TCRdb stores in-frame clones only, minus some. The profile covers 600,000 to 700,000 clones, with around 12% appearing a single time and over 0.1% taken by the ten largest. Sequences were obtained from naive CD4+ T cells from blood. These receptors came from a man younger than 40 with type 1 diabetes. Each CDR3 is given with its conserved first and last residue. A D gene is named only where the DNA matches it firmly. Clone sizes are given selectively: once, few, many, or a class where the clone is expanded.

V	D	J	size	DNA	CDR3
TRBV30	NA	TRBJ2-1	few	TGTGCCTGGAGTAAAAGGGTCGCACACAATGAGCAGTTCTTC	CAWSKRVAHNEQFF
TRBV2	NA	TRBJ1-5	NA	TGTGCCAGCAGTGAAGGACATGGGGGCCTCAATCAGCCCCAGCATTTT	CASSEGHGGLNQPQHF
TRBV10-3	NA	TRBJ1-5	few	TGTGCCATCAGTGACAGGGTATCGGATCAGCCCCAGCATTTT	CAISDRVSDQPQHF
TRBV11-2	NA	TRBJ2-7	NA	TGTGCCAGCAGCTTAGATGAGGGAGAGCAGTACTTC	CASSLDEGEQYF
TRBV9	TRBD2	TRBJ2-5	NA	TGTGCCAGCACCCTGGCGGGGGGGCACGAGACCCAGTACTTC	CASTLAGGHETQYF
TRBV7-2	NA	TRBJ1-1	few	TGTGCCAGCAGCTTAAATGCGGGGTGGACTGAAGCTTTCTTT	CASSLNAGWTEAFF
TRBV5-1	NA	TRBJ2-7	NA	TGCGCCAGCAGCTTGGAAGGACAGAGGTACGAGCAGTACTTC	CASSLEGQRYEQYF
TRBV5-6	TRBD2	TRBJ2-3	NA	TGTGCCAGCAGCGCTATCGGGGGGTCCACAGATACGCAGTATTTT	CASSAIGGSTDTQYF
TRBV5-1	NA	TRBJ2-1	few	TGCGCCAGCAGCTTGGCAGGGGGGAACTACAATGAGCAGTTCTTC	CASSLAGGNYNEQFF
TRBV6-5	NA	TRBJ2-7	few	TGTGCCAGCACCCGCGGAGGCCTCTACGAGCAGTACTTC	CASTRGGLYEQYF
TRBV6-5	TRBD1	TRBJ2-3	NA	TGTGCCAGCAGTTACGACAGGGTACATGATACGCAGTATTTT	CASSYDRVHDTQYF
TRBV30	TRBD1	TRBJ2-2	NA	TGTGCCTGGAGTGGATACAGGGGGCTGTCCGGGGAGCTGTTTTTT	CAWSGYRGLSGELFF
TRBV5-6	NA	TRBJ2-1	once	TGTGCCAGCAGCTTGACTTCTGGGGGAGTATACAATGAGCAGTTCTTC	CASSLTSGGVYNEQFF
TRBV11-2	NA	TRBJ1-2	NA	TGTGCCAGCAGCTTAGATGTTTATGGCTACACCTTC	CASSLDVYGYTF
TRBV7-2	NA	TRBJ2-3	few	TGTGCCAGCAGCCAAGTTACCAGGGTTACAGATACGCAGTATTTT	CASSQVTRVTDTQYF
TRBV14	NA	TRBJ2-5	few	TGTGCCAGCAGACCCAGCCGGGGAGAGACCCAGTACTTC	CASRPSRGETQYF
TRBV7-9	NA	TRBJ2-7	NA	TGTGCCAGCAGCTTAGAACCACTCTCCTACGAGCAGTACTTC	CASSLEPLSYEQYF
TRBV28	NA	TRBJ2-1	NA	TGTGCCAGCGGGCGTTTAGACAATGAGCAGTTCTTC	CASGRLDNEQFF
TRBV30	TRBD1	TRBJ2-4	few	TGTGCCTGGAGTGGTGGAGGACAGGGGTCCGAAGCCAAAAACATTCAGTACTTC	CAWSGGGQGSEAKNIQYF
TRBV9	NA	TRBJ2-5	few	TGTGCCAGCAGCGTCGGATCGTACCAAGAGACCCAGTACTTC	CASSVGSYQETQYF
TRBV14	NA	TRBJ2-3	few	TGTGCCAGCAGCCAAGAAGGGCCGGGAGTCAGTCGCACAGATACGCAGTATTTT	CASSQEGPGVSRTDTQYF
TRBV10-3	NA	TRBJ1-1	NA	TGTGCCATCAGTGATGAACAGCGACGGAGCGAAGCTTTCTTT	CAISDEQRRSEAFF
TRBV9	NA	TRBJ2-7	NA	TGTGCCAGCAGCCCCCTCCTAGGGGACAACGAGCAGTACTTC	CASSPLLGDNEQYF
TRBV5-8	NA	TRBJ2-5	few	TGTGCCAGCAGCTTACGCAGCCAAGAGACCCAGTACTTC	CASSLRSQETQYF
TRBV14	NA	TRBJ2-1	few	TGTGCCAGCAGCCGACGGGAAATGGGAGCAACACTACACAATGAGCAGTTCTTC	CASSRREMGATLHNEQFF
TRBV27	TRBD1	TRBJ1-2	NA	TGTGCCAGCAGAAGAGACAGGGAGGTGCTTGGCTACACCTTC	CASRRDREVLGYTF
TRBV18	NA	TRBJ2-1	NA	TGTGCCAGCTCGATACAGGAGATCCCGGGTGAGCAGTTCTTC	CASSIQEIPGEQFF
TRBV4-3	NA	TRBJ1-2	few	TGCGCCAGCAGCCAGAGGACAGACCCCTATGGCTACACCTTC	CASSQRTDPYGYTF
TRBV19	NA	TRBJ2-4	NA	TGTGCCAGTAGAGTGGCGAACCTAGCCAAAAACATTCAGTACTTC	CASRVANLAKNIQYF
TRBV7-2	TRBD1	TRBJ1-1	NA	TGTGCCAGCAGCCTAGAGACAGGGAGGAAAGGCTATACCTCGCGTGGAGCTTTCTTT	CASSLETGRKGYTSRGAFF
TRBV5-4	NA	TRBJ2-3	NA	TGTGCCAGCAGCTCCCGCCGGGGGGCCGGCGGAGATACGCAGTATTTT	CASSSRRGAGGDTQYF
TRBV7-9	TRBD1	TRBJ2-3	few	TGTGCCAGCACCCGGACAGGCGGAACAGATACGCAGTATTTT	CASTRTGGTDTQYF
TRBV10-3	TRBD1	TRBJ1-5	NA	TGTGCCATCAGTGAGGGACAGGCGAATCAGCCCCAGCATTTT	CAISEGQANQPQHF
TRBV7-2	NA	TRBJ2-7	NA	TGTGCCAGCAGCTTATCCTCGGGGGCCGGCTACGAGCAGTACTTC	CASSLSSGAGYEQYF
TRBV10-3	TRBD1	TRBJ2-2	NA	TGTGCCATCAGCGATGGGACAGGGAACACCGGGGAGCTGTTTTTT	CAISDGTGNTGELFF
TRBV2	TRBD1	TRBJ1-6	NA	TGTGCCAGCAGTGATTCAGGGACAGGGCATAATTCACCCCTCCACTTT	CASSDSGTGHNSPLHF
TRBV30	NA	TRBJ1-3	few	TGTGCCTGGAGTGTATCCACTGGCGGAAACACCATATATTTT	CAWSVSTGGNTIYF
TRBV9	NA	TRBJ1-2	few	TGTGCCAGCAGCGTAGGGGGCGCCGATGGCTACACCTTC	CASSVGGADGYTF
TRBV5-1	TRBD1	TRBJ1-4	few	TGCGCCAGCAGCAGGGATGGACAGGGGGTATATGAAAAACTGTTTTTT	CASSRDGQGVYEKLFF
TRBV14	NA	TRBJ2-1	few	TGTGCCAGCAGTCCCCTATCGGGTAGGAATGAGCAGTTCTTC	CASSPLSGRNEQFF
TRBV9	TRBD1	TRBJ1-6	NA	TGTGCCAGCAGCCTGACCCTGGACAGGTCACCCCTCCACTTT	CASSLTLDRSPLHF
TRBV4-3	NA	TRBJ1-2	NA	TGCGCCAGCAGCCAAGAAGTGGACGGCATCTATGGCTACACCTTC	CASSQEVDGIYGYTF
TRBV7-3	NA	TRBJ1-2	NA	TGTGCCAGCAGCACCTTCCCTTGGGGCCGGGGCTACACCTTC	CASSTFPWGRGYTF
TRBV11-2	NA	TRBJ2-5	few	TGTGCCAGCAGCTCCGACTCGGGGGTGCGGACCCAGTACTTC	CASSSDSGVRTQYF
TRBV30	NA	TRBJ1-2	few	TGTGCCTGGAGTGTACTCTCTGGCTACACCTTC	CAWSVLSGYTF